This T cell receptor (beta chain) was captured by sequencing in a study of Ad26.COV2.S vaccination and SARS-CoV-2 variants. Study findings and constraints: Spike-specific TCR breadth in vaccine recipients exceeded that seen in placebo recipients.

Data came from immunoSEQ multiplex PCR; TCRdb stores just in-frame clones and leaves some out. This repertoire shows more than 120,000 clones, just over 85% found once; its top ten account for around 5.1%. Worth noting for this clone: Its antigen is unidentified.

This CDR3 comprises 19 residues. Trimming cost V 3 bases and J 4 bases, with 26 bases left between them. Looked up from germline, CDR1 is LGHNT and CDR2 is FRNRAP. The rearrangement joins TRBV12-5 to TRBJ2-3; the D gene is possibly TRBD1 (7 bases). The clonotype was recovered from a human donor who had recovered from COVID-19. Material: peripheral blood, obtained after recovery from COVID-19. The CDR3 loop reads CASGFAGQLTLGWPDTQYF. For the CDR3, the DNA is TGTGCTAGTGGTTTTGCGGGACAGCTAACATTGGGGTGGCCAGATACGCAGTATTTT.